The 22 T cell receptor beta chains below were found in one sample sequenced in a study of shared clonotypes between healthy human individuals. The data were produced by immunoSEQ multiplex PCR, yet TCRdb's version contains in-frame clones alone and is incomplete. The sample has around 500,000 clones; roughly 80% are singletons. Sequencing input: PBMCs. The receptor set was obtained from a woman in her forties in good health. Some clones in this sample may be carry-over from other donors' samples.

This clone has just a few counts. V gene TRBV9 combines with J gene TRBJ2-5; 7 bases align to TRBD2. This CDR3 comprises 15 residues. From germline, CDR1 is SGDLS and CDR2 YYNGEE. Trimming took 0 bases from V and 4 from J; bases not matched to a gene: 6. CDR3 protein: CASSVGPGRGETQYF. As DNA, the CDR3 is TGTGCCAGCAGCGTAGGCCCGGGGAGGGGAGAGACCCAGTACTTC.

J is TRBJ2-7 and V is TRBV6-5; TRBD2 matches at 10 bases. CDR1 is MNHEY, CDR2 SVGAGI, per germline. After removal of 6 bases from V and 0 bases from J, the junction contained 5 bases not matched to a gene. This CDR3 is built from 15 residues. The chain's CDR3 is CASSRTSGSSYEQYF. CDR3 DNA: TGTGCCAGCAGCAGGACTAGCGGCAGCTCCTACGAGCAGTACTTC.

The chain couples TRBV5-4 to TRBJ2-7, with 8 bases lining up with TRBD1. This CDR3 is 15 amino acids long. The germline V gene has CDR1 SGHNT and CDR2 YYREEE (reference sequence). The V segment lost 2 bases and the J segment 6 bases; nucleotides outside the gene matches: 10. CDR3 sequence (DNA): TGTGCCAGCAGCTTACCGGGACAGGCGAACTCCGAGCAGTACTTC. Protein product: CASSLPGQANSEQYF.

This clone is a singleton in its sample. V is TRBV19 and J is TRBJ1-5; the D is unclear. The V end was cut by 5 bases, the J end by 7 bases, with 15 bases between. The germline CDR1 and CDR2 sequences are LNHDA and SQIVND (reference sequence). This CDR3 spans 14 amino acids. CDR3 sequence (DNA): TGTGCCAGTAGTCCTTTATCCGGGAGCCAGCCCCAGCATTTT. Amino acid sequence: CASSPLSGSQPQHF.

This clone was picked up one time. J is TRBJ2-7 and V is TRBV7-2; D may be TRBD2 (5 bases). The CDR3 is 14 amino acids. Germline CDR1 is SGHTA and CDR2 is FQGNSA. V was cut by 1 base and J by 4 bases, with 11 bases left in between. This chain's CDR3 is CASSLGVARYEQYF. CDR3 sequence (DNA): TGTGCCAGCAGCTTAGGGGTAGCGAGGTACGAGCAGTACTTC.

The chain uses TRBV5-6 and TRBJ1-2; 7 nucleotides match TRBD1. CDR1 and CDR2 (germline): SGHDT, YYEEEE. This CDR3 is built from 15 residues. The V segment lost 0 bases and the J segment 8 bases; nucleotides outside the gene matches: 10. The CDR3 loop is CASSLEFTGVPGYTF. The CDR3 coding sequence is TGTGCCAGCAGCTTGGAATTTACAGGGGTTCCAGGCTACACCTTC.

The J gene is TRBJ2-7, the V gene TRBV5-4; D gene ambiguous. CDR1 and CDR2 from the germline V gene are SGHNT and YYREEE (reference sequence). The V end lost 0 bases, the J end lost 5 bases, and 12 bases lay between the germline ends. This CDR3 contains 14 residues. CDR3 nucleotides: TGTGCCAGCAGCTTGGGGGTAGGCTCTGACGAGCAGTACTTC. The encoded protein is CASSLGVGSDEQYF.

Remarks on this clone: A read error is likely here: a far larger clone is one base away. Other DNA sequences of this sample code for an identical CDR3. The chain couples TRBV29-1 to TRBJ2-5; no firm D call. Trimming stripped 2 bases from V and 5 bases from J, with 12 bases between. The CDR3 consists of 13 residues. CDR1 and CDR2 (germline): SQVTM, ANQGSEA. Here the CDR3 DNA reads TGCAGCGTTGAACGGCAACCACTGGAGACCCAGTACTTC. Translating gives CSVERQPLETQYF. The variable domain in full, completed from reference TRBV29-1 and TRBJ2-5, reads SAVISQKPSRDICQRGTSLTIQCQVDSQVTMMFWYRQQPGQSLTLIATANQGSEATYESGFVIDKFPISRPNLTFSTLTVSNMSPEDSSIYLCSVERQPLETQYFGPGTRLLVL.

With regard to this clone: A far more abundant clone sits one base away, making this likely a read error. This chain links TRBV30 with TRBJ2-5; D remains ambiguous. CDR3 length: 12 amino acids. The V end lost 0 bases, the J end lost 4 bases, and 6 bases lay between the germline ends. Germline lookup yields CDR1 GTSNPN and CDR2 SVGIG (reference sequence). The CDR3, as DNA: TGTGCCTGGAGTGTACAGCGAGAGACCCAGTACTTC. The encoded protein is CAWSVQRETQYF.

This clone was seen just once. Since a far larger clone is one base different, this is likely a read error. This sequence joins TRBV29-1 and TRBJ2-5, with D perhaps assigned TRBD1 or TRBD2 (5 bases each). The V end was cut by 4 bases, the J end by 4 bases, with 16 bases between. CDR3 length: 14 residues. CDR1 is SQVTM, CDR2 ANQGSEA, per germline. CDR3 region: CSVGTGRVIETQYF. CDR3 coding DNA: TGCAGCGTTGGCACGGGGCGGGTAATAGAGACCCAGTACTTC. Based on the CDR3 plus reference TRBV29-1 and TRBJ2-5, the full variable domain is SAVISQKPSRDICQRGTSLTIQCQVDSQVTMMFWYRQQPGQSLTLIATANQGSEATYESGFVIDKFPISRPNLTFSTLTVSNMSPEDSSIYLCSVGTGRVIETQYFGPGTRLLVL.

The chain couples TRBV6-1 to TRBJ1-1; D ambiguous. CDR1 and CDR2 from the germline V gene are MNHNS and SASEGT. V lost 7 bases and J lost 0, with 9 bases in between. The CDR3 has 13 residues. CDR3 residues: CASKQTMNTEAFF. In nucleotides, the CDR3 is TGTGCCAGCAAACAGACAATGAACACTGAAGCTTTCTTT.

In regard to this clone: A much larger clone lies a single base off, so this may be a read error. The gene calls are TRBV13 and TRBJ2-5; TRBD2 matches 8 bases. The CDR3 length is 18 residues. Losses at the gene ends were 1 base for V and 9 bases for J; bases not matched to a gene: 19. Per germline, CDR1 PRHDT and CDR2 FYEKMQ (reference sequence). As DNA, the CDR3 is TGTGCCAGCAGCTTAGAAGGGCCGGGACTAGGTTTTCGGGAGGCCCAGTACTTC. Residues: CASSLEGPGLGFREAQYF.

V usage is TRBV5-1 and J usage is TRBJ2-2; D perhaps matches TRBD1 (6 bases). Germline V gives CDR1 SGHRS, CDR2 YFSETQ. Trimming took 4 bases from V and 2 from J, leaving 9 bases between them. This CDR3 region has 14 residues. CDR3 residues: CASSRTVNTGELFF. The CDR3 region has the DNA TGCGCCAGCAGCCGGACAGTCAACACCGGGGAGCTGTTTTTT.

The sample holds many counts of this clone. The identical CDR3 is also encoded by other nucleotide sequences in the sample. The chain uses TRBV30 and TRBJ1-2; D unclear. Trimming pared 2 bases from V and 7 bases from J, leaving 14 bases between. The CDR3 is 13 residues long. CDR1 is GTSNPN and CDR2 is SVGIG in the germline V gene (reference sequence). CDR3 DNA sequence: TGTGCCTGGAGTCTTACCGCAACACTTGGCTACACCTTC. Its translation is CAWSLTATLGYTF.

V and J are TRBV5-6 and TRBJ2-7; D gene uncertain. This CDR3 region has 14 residues. Germline-derived CDR1 and CDR2 are SGHDT and YYEEEE. V lost 0 bases to trimming and J lost 0 bases, with 7 bases between them. CDR3 amino acids: CASSLDRASYEQYF. The DNA of the CDR3 is TGTGCCAGCAGCTTGGACAGAGCCTCCTACGAGCAGTACTTC.

The V gene is TRBV18, the J gene TRBJ2-3, with D tentatively TRBD2 (5 bases). This CDR3 contains 14 residues. The V gene's germline CDR1 is KGHSH and CDR2 LQKENI. The V end lost 2 bases, the J end lost 1 base, and 7 bases lay between the germline ends. CDR3 sequence reads: CASSPERGTDTQYF. DNA of the CDR3: TGTGCCAGCTCACCAGAGAGGGGCACAGATACGCAGTATTTT. Based on the CDR3 plus reference TRBV18 and TRBJ2-3, the full variable domain is NAGVMQNPRHLVRRRGQEARLRCSPMKGHSHVYWYRQLPEEGLKFMVYLQKENIIDESGMPKERFSAEFPKEGPSILRIQQVVRGDSAAYFCASSPERGTDTQYFGPGTRLTVL.

In its sample, this clone was seen once. The sample carries other DNA sequences with the same CDR3. The V call is TRBV7-8, the J call TRBJ1-1, with D perhaps TRBD1 (6 bases). The V gene lost 3 bases and the J gene lost 1 base, with 9 bases spanning the gap. This CDR3 comprises 14 residues. The germline V gene encodes CDR1 SGHVS and CDR2 FQNEAQ. Here the CDR3 reads CASSFTGPNTEAFF. CDR3 bases: TGTGCCAGCAGCTTTACAGGGCCGAACACTGAAGCTTTCTTT.

This clone was detected once. The CDR3: CASSSTGTVKTQYF. The CDR3 DNA is TGCGCCAGCAGCTCTACCGGGACGGTGAAGACCCAGTACTTC. This chain joins TRBV5-1 and TRBJ2-5; the D call may be TRBD1 or TRBD2 (5 bases each). CDR3 length equals 14 residues. Germline V lookup: CDR1 SGHRS, CDR2 YFSETQ. Trimming took 3 bases from V and 6 from J, leaving 15 bases between them.

V is TRBV4-3 and J is TRBJ2-1, with D hard to call. Looked up from germline, CDR1 is LGHNA and CDR2 is YSLEER. The CDR3 spans 14 residues. The V end was cut by 0 bases, the J end by 6 bases, with 9 bases between. Written as DNA, the CDR3 is TGCGCCAGCAGCCAAGATTGGCTCACCAATGAGCAGTTCTTC. Translating gives CASSQDWLTNEQFF.

V usage is TRBV5-1 and J usage is TRBJ1-1; 8 bases agree with TRBD1. V was clipped by 3 bases and J by 0 bases; unmatched bases: 7. Germline V lookup: CDR1 SGHRS, CDR2 YFSETQ. The CDR3 is 16 residues long. CDR3 protein: CASSSGQGNMNTEAFF. CDR3 DNA: TGCGCCAGCAGCTCAGGACAGGGAAACATGAACACTGAAGCTTTCTTT. Using reference TRBV5-1 and TRBJ1-1 for the parts outside the CDR3, the full variable domain is KAGVTQTPRYLIKTRGQQVTLSCSPISGHRSVSWYQQTPGQGLQFLFEYFSETQRNKGNFPGRFSGRQFSNSRSEMNVSTLELGDSALYLCASSSGQGNMNTEAFFGQGTRLTVV.

On this clone: A far larger clone is only one base removed, so a read error is likely. The same CDR3 can be traced to other DNA sequences in this sample. The chain is built from TRBV30 and TRBJ1-4; D call uncertain. Germline V gives CDR1 GTSNPN, CDR2 SVGIG (reference sequence). This CDR3 comprises 14 residues. The CDR3 sequence: CAWSVLQSNEKLFF. CDR3 bases: TGTGCATGGAGTGTACTACAGTCTAATGAAAAACTGTTTTTT.

The chain couples TRBV5-6 to TRBJ2-1; D not certain. Germline V gene sequence: CDR1 SGHDT, CDR2 YYEEEE. Trimming took off 0 bases at V and 6 bases at J, with 7 bases between the two ends. The CDR3 runs to 13 residues. This CDR3 is CASSLASGNEQFF. CDR3 DNA: TGTGCCAGCAGCTTGGCCTCGGGCAATGAGCAGTTCTTC.